The 4 T cell receptor beta chains below all came from one sample that was sequenced in a study of immune evolution from preneoplasia to lung adenocarcinoma. The assay was immunoSEQ multiplex PCR, and TCRdb's table has in-frame clones only and misses some. The repertoire includes about 21,000 clones, less than 80% of them detected once, and 5.6% sits in the top ten. The sequencing input was FFPE invasive lung adenocarcinoma tissue. The receptors come from a person in their sixties with lung adenocarcinoma.

The chain recombines TRBV4-2 with TRBJ2-1; TRBD2 aligns across 7 bases. Germline trimming cut 4 bases from V and 1 base from J; bases unmatched to any gene: 10. The CDR3 is made up of 17 amino acids. Germline assignment: CDR1 LGHNA and CDR2 YNFKEQ. The CDR3 DNA sequence: TGTGCCAGCAGCCGCGGTCTGCGGGGAGGGTCCTACAATGAGCAGTTCTTC. It is translated as CASSRGLRGGSYNEQFF.

The chain uses TRBV11-3 and TRBJ2-7; D call uncertain. V was pared by 3 bases and J by 5 bases, with 8 bases between. This CDR3 comprises 12 residues. Germline-derived CDR1 and CDR2 are SGHNT and YENEEA. CDR3: CASSLAEHEQYF. For the CDR3, the DNA is TGTGCCAGCAGCTTGGCCGAGCACGAGCAGTACTTC. Looking up the rest from reference TRBV11-3 and TRBJ2-7 gives the full variable domain: EAGVVQSPRYKIIEKKQPVAFWCNPISGHNTLYWYLQNLGQGPELLIRYENEEAVDDSQLPKDRFSAERLKGVDSTLKIQPAELGDSAVYLCASSLAEHEQYFGPGTRLTVT.

The CDR3 region is CASSERETTNEKLFF. CDR3 in DNA: TGTGCCAGCAGTGAACGCGAGACAACTAATGAAAAACTGTTTTTT. The chain links TRBV6-1 to TRBJ1-4; no clear D. This CDR3 spans 15 amino acids. Per germline, CDR1 MNHNS and CDR2 SASEGT. Trimming shortened V by 2 bases and J by 0 bases, and 7 bases separated the two germline ends.

For the CDR3, the DNA is TGTGCCAGCAGTGGAGGACAGGGAGAGGCAGATACGCAGTATTTT. Translated: CASSGGQGEADTQYF. The V call is TRBV6-4, the J call TRBJ2-3; 8 bases agree with TRBD1. V was clipped by 4 bases and J by 4 bases; unmatched bases: 7. Germline V CDR1 and CDR2: MRHNA, SNTAGT. This CDR3 has 15 residues.